The present TCR beta chain was sequenced within a study of glioma-infiltrating T cells after dendritic cell vaccination. The germline V gene has CDR1 MGHDK and CDR2 SYGVNS. The CDR3 runs to 14 residues. V lost 3 bases and J 5 bases, leaving 10 bases between the germline ends. As to time point: after dendritic cell vaccination, including at tumor progression/relapse. Isocitrate dehydrogenase mutation was absent in all glioblastoma patients. Assay used: immunoSEQ multiplex PCR; TCRdb lists only in-frame clones, some missing. The profile shows under 75,000 clones, over 75% of them singletons. The source of this sequence is a human donor with glioblastoma. The J gene is TRBJ1-4, the V gene TRBV25-1, with a tentative D call TRBD1 (6 bases). The sequencing here drew on blood, taken after dendritic cell vaccination. CDR3 in DNA: TGTGCCAGCAGTGATCCACAGGGAAATGAAAAACTGTTTTTT. This encodes CASSDPQGNEKLFF.